Below are 18 T cell receptor beta chains sequenced from a single sample in a study of beta chain features in type 1 diabetes. Findings and caveats of the study: In every one of the four CD4+ subsets, TCRB CDR3s were moderately but significantly shorter in Type 1 diabetes patients.

Expressed TCRB transcripts were sequenced because the entire RNA isolate underwent reverse transcription. The protocol was immunoSEQ multiplex PCR, while the TCRdb copy is restricted to in-frame clones and leaves out a portion. The sample has more than 300,000 clones; around 9.6% are singletons. Their specific antigens are unknown. The source material was central memory CD4+ T cells from blood. These receptors all stem from a man aged 25 to 40 with type 1 diabetes.

The genes are TRBV6-1 and TRBJ2-1; D is unresolved. V was cut by 4 bases and J by 5 bases, with 21 bases left in between. CDR1 MNHNS and CDR2 SASEGT come from the germline V gene. CDR3 length: 17 amino acids. The CDR3, as DNA: TGTGCCAGCAGTGGTCGCTCGGGCCGCCTCTACAACAATGAGCAGTTCTTC. This translates into CASSGRSGRLYNNEQFF.

This clone was counted between two and nine times. The chain links TRBV25-1 to TRBJ2-7; weak D call: TRBD1 (8 bases). The germline CDR1 and CDR2 sequences are MGHDK and SYGVNS. The CDR3 is made up of 17 amino acids. V was shortened by 0 bases and J by 3 bases, with 18 bases between the two germline ends. This CDR3 is CASSEYGGRTGSYEQYF. The CDR3 nucleotides read TGTGCCAGCAGTGAATACGGGGGGAGGACAGGGAGCTACGAGCAGTACTTC.

The chain employs TRBV30 and TRBJ1-5, with D uncertain. CDR3 length: 13 residues. Germline lookup yields CDR1 GTSNPN and CDR2 SVGIG (reference sequence). The V and J ends lost 0 bases and 3 bases respectively, with 6 bases between them. In DNA form, the CDR3 reads TGTGCCTGGAGTGTCAGAAACAATCAGCCCCAGCATTTT. Amino acid sequence: CAWSVRNNQPQHF.

This clone was seen a few times. The genes are TRBV28 and TRBJ1-2; no clear D gene. The CDR3 is 13 amino acids. Germline-derived CDR1 and CDR2 are MDHEN and SYDVKM. Trimming stripped 5 bases from V and 0 bases from J, with 7 bases between. CDR3 residues: CASSETTNYGYTF. CDR3 in DNA: TGTGCCAGCAGTGAGACAACTAACTATGGCTACACCTTC.

This clone occurred many times. Different DNA sequences within this sample yield the same CDR3. The J gene is TRBJ2-7, the V gene TRBV19, with a possible D match to TRBD2 (5 bases). The germline V gene encodes CDR1 LNHDA and CDR2 SQIVND (reference sequence). Trimming shortened V by 2 bases and J by 4 bases, and 6 bases separated the two germline ends. The CDR3 spans 12 residues. The CDR3 spells CASSIPGYEQYF. CDR3 nucleotide sequence: TGTGCCAGTAGTATACCGGGATACGAGCAGTACTTC.

V usage is TRBV7-2 and J usage is TRBJ2-5; 9 nucleotides line up with TRBD2. The V gene end was trimmed by 5 bases and the J gene end by 5 bases; junction bases not matched to a gene: 9. This CDR3 is built from 15 residues. Germline V gene lookup returns CDR1 SGHTA and CDR2 FQGNSA. CDR3: CASSGVAGAEETQYF. The DNA of the CDR3 is TGTGCCAGCAGCGGAGTAGCGGGAGCTGAGGAGACCCAGTACTTC. Complete variable domain (other parts from reference TRBV7-2 and TRBJ2-5): GAGVSQSPSNKVTEKGKDVELRCDPISGHTALYWYRQSLGQGLEFLIYFQGNSAPDKSGLPSDRFSAERTGGSVSTLTIQRTQQEDSAVYLCASSGVAGAEETQYFGPGTRLLVL.

This chain joins TRBV4-1 and TRBJ1-5; D remains ambiguous. The germline V gene has CDR1 MGHRA and CDR2 YSYEKL. The CDR3 loop spans 13 amino acids. The V end was cut by 0 bases, the J end by 9 bases, with 9 bases between. CDR3 region: CASSQELGTPQHF. CDR3 DNA sequence: TGCGCCAGCAGCCAAGAACTAGGTACGCCCCAGCATTTT.

This clone turned up a few times. Other DNA sequences in the same sample also yield this CDR3. V is TRBV18 and J is TRBJ1-1; unclear D gene. This CDR3 is built from 12 residues. From germline, CDR1 is KGHSH and CDR2 LQKENI. V was cut by 3 bases and J by 4 bases, with 6 bases left in between. The CDR3 DNA reads as TGTGCCAGCTCACCCAGTCGCACTGAAGCTTTCTTT. This translates into CASSPSRTEAFF.

This clone has at least ten counts. This chain connects TRBV10-3 to TRBJ2-7; D tentatively reads TRBD1 or TRBD2 (6 bases each). The CDR3 length is 13 residues. Germline loops: CDR1 ENHRY, CDR2 SYGVKD. Trimming took 3 bases from V and 4 from J, leaving 10 bases between them. The CDR3 DNA reads TGTGCCATCAGTGAATCGGGGGCATACGAGCAGTACTTC. Its protein product is CAISESGAYEQYF.

The chain couples TRBV2 to TRBJ2-7, with 8 bases identical to TRBD2. Germline V CDR1 and CDR2: SNHLY, FYNNEI. The CDR3 runs 13 residues. With V trimmed by 7 bases and J by 4 bases, 6 bases remained unmatched. The CDR3 nucleotides read TGTGCCAGCATGGAGACTAGCGCGTACGAGCAGTACTTC. It yields the protein CASMETSAYEQYF. Drawing the rest from reference TRBV2 and TRBJ2-7, the complete variable domain is EPEVTQTPSHQVTQMGQEVILRCVPISNHLYFYWYRQILGQKVEFLVSFYNNEISEKSEIFDDQFSVERPDGSNFTLKIRSTKLEDSAMYFCASMETSAYEQYFGPGTRLTVT.

This chain connects TRBV5-1 to TRBJ2-1; 7 positions agree with TRBD2. CDR1 and CDR2 (germline): SGHRS, YFSETQ. The J segment lost 8 bases and the V segment lost 1 base, leaving 18 bases of the junction unmatched. The length of the CDR3 is 18 residues. CDR3 amino acids: CASSLRSMSGTLDYEQFF. The DNA of the CDR3 is TGCGCCAGCAGCTTGCGGTCAATGAGCGGGACCCTGGACTATGAGCAGTTCTTC.

Of note for this clone: This same CDR3 is encoded by further DNA sequences in the sample. The V gene is TRBV10-3, the J gene TRBJ2-7; 9 positions agree with TRBD2. Germline V gene lookup returns CDR1 ENHRY and CDR2 SYGVKD. The V gene end was trimmed by 7 bases and the J gene end by 5 bases; junction bases not matched to a gene: 6. The CDR3 loop spans 13 amino acids. CDR3 sequence reads: CAIKAGGPHEQYF. CDR3 DNA: TGTGCCATCAAAGCGGGAGGTCCCCACGAGCAGTACTTC.

This clone has only a few counts. The J gene is TRBJ2-1, the V gene TRBV7-3, with 11 bases identical to TRBD2. The CDR3 is 14 residues long. Trimming took 5 bases from V and 6 from J; bases not matched to a gene: 3. From germline, CDR1 is SGHTA and CDR2 FQGTGA. CDR3 in DNA: TGTGCCAGCAGCCTCACTAGCGGGAGCAATGAGCAGTTCTTC. Amino acid sequence: CASSLTSGSNEQFF.

In its sample, this clone was seen a few times. The chain couples TRBV6-6 to TRBJ2-7; the match to TRBD1 covers 9 bases. Trimming at V came to 4 bases and at J to 7 bases, leaving 11 bases not matched to a gene. The CDR3 loop spans 15 amino acids. Germline V gene sequence: CDR1 MNHNY, CDR2 SVGAGI (reference sequence). This CDR3 is CASSFRGTGMEEQYF. The CDR3 nucleotides are TGTGCCAGCAGTTTTAGAGGGACAGGGATGGAGGAGCAGTACTTC.

The chain employs TRBV11-2 and TRBJ2-7, with 9 bases matching TRBD1. This CDR3 is 14 amino acids long. Germline trimming cut 3 bases from V and 6 bases from J; bases unmatched to any gene: 6. Germline V lookup: CDR1 SGHAT, CDR2 FQNNGV. The chain's CDR3 is CASSFTGGLGEQYF. The DNA for the CDR3 is TGTGCCAGCAGCTTCACAGGGGGCCTCGGCGAGCAGTACTTC. Together with reference TRBV11-2 and TRBJ2-7, the CDR3 gives the full variable domain: EAGVAQSPRYKIIEKRQSVAFWCNPISGHATLYWYQQILGQGPKLLIQFQNNGVVDDSQLPKDRFSAERLKGVDSTLKIQPAKLEDSAVYLCASSFTGGLGEQYFGPGTRLTVT.

The gene calls are TRBV7-2 and TRBJ1-2; 9 nucleotides match TRBD1. Germline trimming cut 3 bases from V and 3 bases from J; bases unmatched to any gene: 8. The CDR3 has 16 amino acids. Germline V gene sequence: CDR1 SGHTA, CDR2 FQGNSA. CDR3 region: CASSFGQGNGYYGYTF. The DNA for the CDR3 is TGTGCCAGCAGCTTTGGACAGGGGAATGGATACTATGGCTACACCTTC. The complete variable domain, with remaining parts taken from reference TRBV7-2 and TRBJ1-2, reads GAGVSQSPSNKVTEKGKDVELRCDPISGHTALYWYRQSLGQGLEFLIYFQGNSAPDKSGLPSDRFSAERTGGSVSTLTIQRTQQEDSAVYLCASSFGQGNGYYGYTFGSGTRLTVV.

This clone has a handful of counts. This same CDR3 is encoded by further DNA sequences in the sample. The chain combines TRBV6-5 with TRBJ1-1; D gene ambiguous. The CDR3 contains 14 residues. Trimming removed 0 bases from V and 0 bases from J, with 5 bases in between. CDR1 MNHEY and CDR2 SVGAGI come from the germline V gene. CDR3: CASSYSRVNTEAFF. CDR3 coding DNA: TGTGCCAGCAGTTACTCCCGTGTGAACACTGAAGCTTTCTTT.

This clone was found a few times. The CDR3 sequence: CASSLKVGGIETQYF. CDR3 DNA: TGTGCCAGCAGCTTAAAAGTCGGCGGGATCGAGACCCAGTACTTC. This chain joins TRBV7-3 and TRBJ2-5; a weak D match, TRBD2 (6 bases). Germline loops: CDR1 SGHTA, CDR2 FQGTGA. CDR3 length: 15 amino acids. V was shortened by 1 base and J by 5 bases, with 14 bases between the two germline ends.